This T cell receptor beta chain was identified in a study of T cells in localized non-small cell lung cancer. The study's findings and limits: Median detection of top 100 tumor clones in adjacent lung was around 60 clones. Higher T cell density in the blood was associated with longer overall survival, whereas higher adjacent-lung clonality associated with shorter survival.

Looked up from germline, CDR1 is LNHDA and CDR2 is SQIVND (reference sequence). V lost 10 bases, J lost 8 bases, and 15 bases lay in between. This CDR3 is 12 amino acids long. The table came from immunoSEQ multiplex PCR; TCRdb's copy has only in-frame clones and leaves some out. The sample includes tens of thousands of clones, 94% of them seen just once. A note on this clone: The antigen is unknown.

The sample here was peripheral blood, taken before any cancer treatment. The rearrangement links TRBV19 to TRBJ1-3; maybe TRBD1 (6 bases). The sequence was obtained from a woman aged 40-70 years with stage I lung adenocarcinoma. The CDR3 bases are TGTGCCACGCAGGGGACTCGTTACACCATATATTTT. As protein: CATQGTRYTIYF.